The present entry profiles one T cell receptor beta chain with its context. An end of the junction differs from the germline gene, which may be a read error. The CDR3 loop spans 14 amino acids. CDR1 and CDR2 from the germline V gene are SGHRS and YFSETQ. Uncontrolled infection, other autoimmune disease, pregnancy or lactation barred patients from enrollment. The record originates from a study of T cells in Graves' hyperthyroidism and ophthalmopathy. Amplified TCR beta CDR3 regions derived from RNA transcripts. The TCR CDR3 first-round RT-PCR relied on the HTBI primer set. TCRdb re-derived calls from the multiplex PCR reads in MiXCR, one entry per CDR3 protein. This table holds hundreds of thousands of distinct CDR3 sequences, over 12% found once.

The V gene is TRBV5-1, the J gene TRBJ1-2, with 8 positions matching TRBD1. The source material was blood. This sequence originates from a man younger than 35 with Graves' ophthalmopathy. For the CDR3, the DNA is TGCGCCAGCGGCGGGACAGGCACTAACTATAGCTACACCTTC. Residues: CASGGTGTNYSYTF.